Listed below are T cell receptor beta chains from one sample, sequenced in a study of post-analysis software for immune sequencing data. Via MiXCR, TCRdb re-called the PCR reads, giving one row per CDR3 protein. The sample includes over 300,000 distinct CDR3 sequences, 30% to 45% seen only once; the top ten take around an eighth. Sequenced input: blood. The receptors were sampled from a girl aged 5 to 17 with multiple sclerosis. CDR3s include the opening cysteine and the closing phenylalanine or tryptophan. Fields, in order: D gene, clone size, V gene, J gene, CDR3 DNA, CDR3 protein. D genes are given only for firm matches. Part of the rows lack a size; the others show once, few, many or a class for expanded clones.

>.|few|TRBV11-2|TRBJ2-1
TGTGCCAGCAGCTTATCTGGACTAAGTAATTACAATGAGCAGTTCTTC
CASSLSGLSNYNEQFF
>.|.|TRBV7-9|TRBJ2-3
TGTGCCAGCAGCTCGACCGAGTCTGATACGCAGTATTTT
CASSSTESDTQYF
>.|few|TRBV12-3/TRBV12-4|TRBJ1-1
TGTGCCAGCAGACCCAAGGGTGAATTGATGAGCACTGAAGCTTTCTTT
CASRPKGELMSTEAFF
>TRBD2|.|TRBV7-6|TRBJ2-3
TGTGCCAGCAGCCTCCTAGCGGGGGGGCGGGCAGATACGCGGTATTTT
CASSLLAGGRADTRYF
>.|few|TRBV20-1|TRBJ2-7
TGCAGTGCTAGACAGGGGAACGCTATCTCCGAGCAGTACTTC
CSARQGNAISEQYF
>TRBD2|.|TRBV20-1|TRBJ2-2
TGCAGTGCTAGAGATCTTAGCGGGGGCCCGAACACCGGGGAGCTGTTTTTT
CSARDLSGGPNTGELFF
>.|.|TRBV4-3|TRBJ2-2
TGCGCCAGCAGCCAAGAAGGAGCAACGGGGGACTGGATCCACCGGGAGCTGTTTTTT
CASSQEGATGDWIHRELFF
>.|.|TRBV9|TRBJ1-1
TGTGCCAGCAGCGTAGTAAGTGACACCGAGGCTTTCTTT
CASSVVSDTEAFF
>.|.|TRBV4-1|TRBJ1-6
TGCGCCAGCAGCCAATACGACGGACAGAGGGATTCACCCCTCCACTTT
CASSQYDGQRDSPLHF
>.|.|TRBV20-1|TRBJ2-1
TGCAGTGCTAGAGTCCCAAGCTCCTACAATGAGCAGTTCTTC
CSARVPSSYNEQFF
>TRBD2|.|TRBV30|TRBJ2-5
TGTGCCTGGAGTCTAGCGGGGGGGCCAGGAGAGACCCAGTACTTC
CAWSLAGGPGETQYF
>TRBD1|few|TRBV11-1|TRBJ2-1
TGTGCCAGCGATATGCCGGGACAGGACAAGCAGTTCTTC
CASDMPGQDKQFF
>TRBD1|.|TRBV7-9|TRBJ2-3
TGTGCCAGCAGCTTCCACCGGGACAGGGGCACAGATACGCAGTATTTT
CASSFHRDRGTDTQYF
>.|.|TRBV2|TRBJ1-1
TGTGCCAGCAACCCGGGGCGGGGTACTGAAGCTTTCTTT
CASNPGRGTEAFF
>.|.|TRBV7-9|TRBJ2-5
TGTGCCAGCAGCCCCGACGGGAGATGGGAAGAGACCCAGTACTTC
CASSPDGRWEETQYF
>.|.|TRBV5-5|TRBJ2-7
TGTGCCAGCAGCTTGGCAGCCCCCTACGAGCAGTACTTC
CASSLAAPYEQYF
>.|.|TRBV3-1|TRBJ2-3
TGTGCCAGCAGCCAACAGGCCACAGATACGCAGTATTTT
CASSQQATDTQYF
>TRBD2|.|TRBV12-3/TRBV12-4|TRBJ2-1
TGTGCCAGCGCTGGATGGCGGGGGGGCTCCAACAATGAGCAGTTCTTC
CASAGWRGGSNNEQFF
>.|once|TRBV4-1|TRBJ2-1
TGCGCCAGCAGCCAAGATAGGCGTCCGAAGAATGAGCAGTTCTTC
CASSQDRRPKNEQFF
>.|.|TRBV6-6|TRBJ2-7
TGTGCCAGCAGTTTAGGGGGCCCGGGACAGTGGGGGGACGAGCAGTACTTC
CASSLGGPGQWGDEQYF
>.|.|TRBV12-3/TRBV12-4|TRBJ2-2
TGTGCCAGCAGGGCGGGACTGCTCACCGGGGAGCTGTTTTTT
CASRAGLLTGELFF
>TRBD2|.|TRBV18|TRBJ2-7
TGTGCCAGCTCCCCAGTACCGGGGACTACCTCCTACGAGCAGTACTTC
CASSPVPGTTSYEQYF
>TRBD1|.|TRBV3-1|TRBJ2-7
TGTGCCAGCAGCCCCTGGACAGGTGCAGGTGTTTCCTACGAGCAGTACTTC
CASSPWTGAGVSYEQYF
>.|.|TRBV12-3/TRBV12-4|TRBJ2-1
TGTGCCAGCAGTTTAGGGAGTATGAGGGTCAGTGAGCAGTTCTTC
CASSLGSMRVSEQFF